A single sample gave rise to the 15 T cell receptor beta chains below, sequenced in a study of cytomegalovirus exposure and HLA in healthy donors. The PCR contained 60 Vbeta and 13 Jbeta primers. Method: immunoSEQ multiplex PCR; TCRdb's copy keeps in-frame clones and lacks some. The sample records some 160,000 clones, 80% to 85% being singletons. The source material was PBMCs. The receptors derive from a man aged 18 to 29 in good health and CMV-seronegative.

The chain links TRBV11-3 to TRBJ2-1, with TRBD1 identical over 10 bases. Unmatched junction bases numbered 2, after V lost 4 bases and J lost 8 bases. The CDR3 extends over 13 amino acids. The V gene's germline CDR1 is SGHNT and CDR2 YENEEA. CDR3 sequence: CASSSGQGDEQFF. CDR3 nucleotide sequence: TGTGCCAGCAGCTCCGGACAGGGGGATGAGCAGTTCTTC.

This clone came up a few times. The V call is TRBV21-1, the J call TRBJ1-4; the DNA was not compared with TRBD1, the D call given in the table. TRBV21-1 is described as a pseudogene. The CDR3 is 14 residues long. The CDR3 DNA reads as TGTGCCAGCAGCTATAGCAGGGGGTTTGAAAAACTGTTTTTT. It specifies CASSYSRGFEKLFF.

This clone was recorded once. CDR3 in amino acids: CASRTGRETQYF. The CDR3 nucleotides read TGTGCCAGCAGAACAGGGCGGGAGACCCAGTACTTC. This chain joins TRBV28 and TRBJ2-5, with a possible D match to TRBD1 (6 bases). The CDR3 spans 12 residues. Trimming cost V 6 bases and J 5 bases, with 10 bases left between them. Per germline, CDR1 MDHEN and CDR2 SYDVKM. Full variable domain (rest looked up from reference TRBV28 and TRBJ2-5): DVKVTQSSRYLVKRTGEKVFLECVQDMDHENMFWYRQDPGLGLRLIYFSYDVKMKEKGDIPEGYSVSREKKERFSLILESASTNQTSMYLCASRTGRETQYFGPGTRLLVL.

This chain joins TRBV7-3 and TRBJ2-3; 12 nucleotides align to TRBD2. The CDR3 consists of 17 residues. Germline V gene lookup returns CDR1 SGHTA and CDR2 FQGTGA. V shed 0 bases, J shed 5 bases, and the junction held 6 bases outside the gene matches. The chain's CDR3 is CASSLTLAGGPGDTQYF. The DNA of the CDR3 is TGTGCCAGCAGCTTAACGCTAGCGGGAGGGCCGGGAGATACGCAGTATTTT. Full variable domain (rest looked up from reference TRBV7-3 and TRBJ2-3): GAGVSQTPSNKVTEKGKYVELRCDPISGHTALYWYRQSLGQGPEFLIYFQGTGAADDSGLPNDRFFAVRPEGSVSTLKIQRTERGDSAVYLCASSLTLAGGPGDTQYFGPGTRLTVL.

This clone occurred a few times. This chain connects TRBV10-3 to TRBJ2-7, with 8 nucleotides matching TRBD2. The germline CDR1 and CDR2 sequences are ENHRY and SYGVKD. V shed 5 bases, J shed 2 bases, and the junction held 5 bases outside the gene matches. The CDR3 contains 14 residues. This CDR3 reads CAISLSGETYEQYF. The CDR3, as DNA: TGTGCCATCAGTCTTAGCGGGGAGACCTACGAGCAGTACTTC.

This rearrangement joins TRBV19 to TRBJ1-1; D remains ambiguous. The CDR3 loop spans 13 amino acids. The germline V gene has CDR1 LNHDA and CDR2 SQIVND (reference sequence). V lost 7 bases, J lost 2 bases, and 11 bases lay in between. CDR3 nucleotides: TGTGCCAGTACCTTCAGCGGTAACACTGAAGCTTTCTTT. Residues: CASTFSGNTEAFF.

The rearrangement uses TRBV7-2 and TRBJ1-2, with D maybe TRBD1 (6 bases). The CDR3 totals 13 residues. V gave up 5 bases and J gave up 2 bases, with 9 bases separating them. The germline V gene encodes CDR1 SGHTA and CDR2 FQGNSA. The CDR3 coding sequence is TGTGCCAGCAGCCACGGACAGAACTATGGCTACACCTTC. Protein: CASSHGQNYGYTF.

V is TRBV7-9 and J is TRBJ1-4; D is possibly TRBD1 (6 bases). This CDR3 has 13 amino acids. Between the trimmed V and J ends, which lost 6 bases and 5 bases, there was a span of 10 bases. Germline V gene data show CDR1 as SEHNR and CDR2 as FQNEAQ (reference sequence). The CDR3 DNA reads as TGTGCCAGCAGTTTACAGGGAAATGAAAAACTGTTTTTT. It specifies CASSLQGNEKLFF.

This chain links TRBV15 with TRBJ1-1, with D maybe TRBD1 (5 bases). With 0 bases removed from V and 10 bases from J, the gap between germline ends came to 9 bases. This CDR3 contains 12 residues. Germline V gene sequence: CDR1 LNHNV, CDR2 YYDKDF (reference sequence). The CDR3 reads CATSREVGAAFF. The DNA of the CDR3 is TGTGCCACCAGCAGAGAAGTAGGGGCAGCTTTCTTT.

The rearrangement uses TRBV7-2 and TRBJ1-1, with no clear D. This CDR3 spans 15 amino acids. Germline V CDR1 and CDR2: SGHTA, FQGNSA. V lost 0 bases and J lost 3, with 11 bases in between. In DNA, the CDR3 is TGTGCCAGCAGCTTAGCGCTAGGTATCGACACTGAAGCTTTCTTT. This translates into CASSLALGIDTEAFF.

CDR3 nucleotides: TGCGCCAGCAGCTTACAGGGGGCGAGCCTAGACACTGAAGCTTTCTTT. It is translated as CASSLQGASLDTEAFF. The genes are TRBV5-1 and TRBJ1-1; TRBD1 agrees at 9 bases. The CDR3 loop spans 16 amino acids. The V segment lost 2 bases and the J segment 3 bases; nucleotides outside the gene matches: 8. Germline V gene sequence: CDR1 SGHRS, CDR2 YFSETQ.

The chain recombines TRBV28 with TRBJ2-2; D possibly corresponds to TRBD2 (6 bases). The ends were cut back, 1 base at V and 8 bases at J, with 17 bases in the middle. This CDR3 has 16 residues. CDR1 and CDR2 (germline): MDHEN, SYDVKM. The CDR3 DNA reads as TGTGCCAGCAGTTTATCACCGGGAGTGTTGAGTGGGGAGCTGTTTTTT. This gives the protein CASSLSPGVLSGELFF.

The CDR3 DNA reads TGTGCCAGCAGCCAAAACAGAGGGGAGACCCAGTACTTC. Its protein is CASSQNRGETQYF. The chain employs TRBV14 and TRBJ2-5, with a possible D match to TRBD2 (5 bases). Trimming cost V 2 bases and J 5 bases, with 9 bases left between them. CDR3 size: 13 residues. Germline CDR1 and CDR2: SGHDN and FVKESK.

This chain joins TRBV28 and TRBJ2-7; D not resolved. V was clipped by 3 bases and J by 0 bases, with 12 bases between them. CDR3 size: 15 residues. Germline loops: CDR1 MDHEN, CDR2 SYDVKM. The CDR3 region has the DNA TGTGCCAGCAGTTTTCAAGCTCCCTTCTCCTACGAGCAGTACTTC. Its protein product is CASSFQAPFSYEQYF.

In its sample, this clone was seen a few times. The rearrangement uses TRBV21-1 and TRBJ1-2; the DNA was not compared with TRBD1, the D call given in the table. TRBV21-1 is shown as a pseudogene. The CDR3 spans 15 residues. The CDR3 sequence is CASSKGWTGSGGYTF. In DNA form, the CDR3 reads TGTGCCAGCAGCAAAGGCTGGACAGGGTCGGGTGGCTACACCTTC.